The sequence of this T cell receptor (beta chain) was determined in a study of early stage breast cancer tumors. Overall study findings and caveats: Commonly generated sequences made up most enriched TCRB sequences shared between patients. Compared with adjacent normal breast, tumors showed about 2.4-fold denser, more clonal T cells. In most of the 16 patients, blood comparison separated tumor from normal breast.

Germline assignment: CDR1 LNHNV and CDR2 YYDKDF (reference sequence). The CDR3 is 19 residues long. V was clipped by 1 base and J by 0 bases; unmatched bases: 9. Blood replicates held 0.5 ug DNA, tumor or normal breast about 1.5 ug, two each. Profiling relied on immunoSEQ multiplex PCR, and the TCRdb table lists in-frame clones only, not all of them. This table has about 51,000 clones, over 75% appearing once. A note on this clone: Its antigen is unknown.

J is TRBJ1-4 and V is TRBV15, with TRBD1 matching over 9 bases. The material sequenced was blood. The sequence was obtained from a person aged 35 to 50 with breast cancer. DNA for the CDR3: TGTGCCACCAGCAGAGGAGCACCGGGACAGGGCGCAACTAATGAAAAACTGTTTTTT. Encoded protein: CATSRGAPGQGATNEKLFF.